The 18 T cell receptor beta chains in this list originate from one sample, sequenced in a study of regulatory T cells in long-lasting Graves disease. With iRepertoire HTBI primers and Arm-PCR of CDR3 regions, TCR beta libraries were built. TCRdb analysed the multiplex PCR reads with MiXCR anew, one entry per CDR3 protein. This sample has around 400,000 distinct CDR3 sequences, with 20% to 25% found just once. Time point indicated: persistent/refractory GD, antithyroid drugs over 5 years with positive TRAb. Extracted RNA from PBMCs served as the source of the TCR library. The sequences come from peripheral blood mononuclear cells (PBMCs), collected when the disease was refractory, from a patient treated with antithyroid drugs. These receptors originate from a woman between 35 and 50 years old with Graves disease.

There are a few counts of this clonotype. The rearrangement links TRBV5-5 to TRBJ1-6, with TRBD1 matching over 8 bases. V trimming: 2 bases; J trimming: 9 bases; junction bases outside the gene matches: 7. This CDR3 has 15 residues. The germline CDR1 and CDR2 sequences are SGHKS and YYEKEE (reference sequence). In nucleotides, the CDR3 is TGTGCCAGCAGCTTTTTGACAGGGGTATTTTCACCCCTCCACTTT. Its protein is CASSFLTGVFSPLHF.

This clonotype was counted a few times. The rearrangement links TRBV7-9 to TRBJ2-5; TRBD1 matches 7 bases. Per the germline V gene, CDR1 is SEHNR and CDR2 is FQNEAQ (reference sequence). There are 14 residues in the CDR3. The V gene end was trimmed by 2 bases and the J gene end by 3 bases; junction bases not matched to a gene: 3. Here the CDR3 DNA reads TGTGCCAGCAGCTTATACACAGGGGAAGAGACCCAGTACTTC. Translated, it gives CASSLYTGEETQYF. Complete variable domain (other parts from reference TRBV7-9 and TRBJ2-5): DTGVSQNPRHKITKRGQNVTFRCDPISEHNRLYWYRQTLGQGPEFLTYFQNEAQLEKSRLLSDRFSAERPKGSFSTLEIQRTEQGDSAMYLCASSLYTGEETQYFGPGTRLLVL.

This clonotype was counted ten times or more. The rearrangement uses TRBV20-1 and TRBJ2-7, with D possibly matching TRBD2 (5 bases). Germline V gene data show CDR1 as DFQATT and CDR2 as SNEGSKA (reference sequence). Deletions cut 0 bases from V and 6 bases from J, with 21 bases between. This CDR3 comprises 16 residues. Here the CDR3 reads CSARDRDPYGVREQYF. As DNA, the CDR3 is TGCAGTGCTAGAGATCGTGACCCCTACGGGGTACGCGAGCAGTACTTC.

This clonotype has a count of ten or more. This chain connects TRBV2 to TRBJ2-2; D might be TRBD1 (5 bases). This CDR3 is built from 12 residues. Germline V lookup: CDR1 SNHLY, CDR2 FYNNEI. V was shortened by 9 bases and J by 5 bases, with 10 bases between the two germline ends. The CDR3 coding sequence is TGTGCCAGTCTCAGGGCGACCGGGGAGCTGTTTTTT. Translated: CASLRATGELFF.

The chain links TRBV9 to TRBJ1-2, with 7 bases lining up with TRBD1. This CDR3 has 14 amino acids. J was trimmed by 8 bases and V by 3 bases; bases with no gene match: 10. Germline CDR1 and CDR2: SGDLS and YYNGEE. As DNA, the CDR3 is TGTGCCAGCAGCGATTGGACAGGCCTTCGGGGCTACACCTTC. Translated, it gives CASSDWTGLRGYTF.

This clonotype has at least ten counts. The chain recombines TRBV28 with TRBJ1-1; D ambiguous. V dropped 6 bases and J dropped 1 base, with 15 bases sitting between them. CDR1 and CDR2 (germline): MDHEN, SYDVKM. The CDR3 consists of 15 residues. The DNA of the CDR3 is TGTGCCAGCAGGCGGCCGCGGAGGGAGAACACTGAAGCTTTCTTT. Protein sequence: CASRRPRRENTEAFF.

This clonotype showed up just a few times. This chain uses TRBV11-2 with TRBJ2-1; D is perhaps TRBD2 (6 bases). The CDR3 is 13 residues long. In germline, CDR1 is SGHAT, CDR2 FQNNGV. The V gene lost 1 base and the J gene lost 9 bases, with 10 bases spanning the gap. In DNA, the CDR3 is TGTGCCAGCAGCTTAGGCCGCGGGGCTGAGCAGTTCTTC. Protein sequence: CASSLGRGAEQFF.

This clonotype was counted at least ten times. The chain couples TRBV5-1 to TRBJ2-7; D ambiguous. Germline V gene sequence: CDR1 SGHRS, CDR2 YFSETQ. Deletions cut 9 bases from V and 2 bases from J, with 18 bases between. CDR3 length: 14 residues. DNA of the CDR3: TGCGCCACCAAAGAAGGTCCCCAGACCTACGAGCAGTACTTC. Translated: CATKEGPQTYEQYF.

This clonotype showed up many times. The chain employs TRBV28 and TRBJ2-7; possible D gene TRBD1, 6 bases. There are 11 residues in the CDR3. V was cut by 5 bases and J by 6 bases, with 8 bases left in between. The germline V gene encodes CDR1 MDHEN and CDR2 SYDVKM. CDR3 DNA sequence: TGTGCCAGCAGTCCAGGGGCCGAGCAGTACTTC. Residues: CASSPGAEQYF.

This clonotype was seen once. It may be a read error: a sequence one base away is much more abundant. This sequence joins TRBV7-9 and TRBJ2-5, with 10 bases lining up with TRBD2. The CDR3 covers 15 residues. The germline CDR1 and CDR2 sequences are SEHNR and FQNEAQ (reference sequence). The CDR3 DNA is TGTGCCGGCAGCTTGCCCAGCGGGAGGGGGGAGACCCAGTACTTC. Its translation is CAGSLPSGRGETQYF.

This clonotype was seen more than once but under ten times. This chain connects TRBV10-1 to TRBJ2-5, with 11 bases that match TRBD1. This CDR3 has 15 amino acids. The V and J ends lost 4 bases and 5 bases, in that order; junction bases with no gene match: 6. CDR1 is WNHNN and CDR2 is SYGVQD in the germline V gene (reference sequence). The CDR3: CASSVGQGAGETQYF. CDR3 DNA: TGCGCCAGCAGTGTTGGACAGGGGGCTGGGGAGACCCAGTACTTC.

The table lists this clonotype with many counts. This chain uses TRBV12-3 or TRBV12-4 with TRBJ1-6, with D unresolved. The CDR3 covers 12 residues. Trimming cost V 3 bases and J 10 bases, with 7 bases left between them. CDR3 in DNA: TGTGCCAGCAGTTTCGGGGAATCACCCCTCCACTTT. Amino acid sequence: CASSFGESPLHF.

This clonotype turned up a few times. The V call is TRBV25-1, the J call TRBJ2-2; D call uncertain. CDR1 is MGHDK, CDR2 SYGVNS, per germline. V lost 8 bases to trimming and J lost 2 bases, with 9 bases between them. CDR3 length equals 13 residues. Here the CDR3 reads CASFDGNTGELFF. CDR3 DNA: TGTGCCAGCTTTGACGGCAACACCGGGGAGCTGTTTTTT.

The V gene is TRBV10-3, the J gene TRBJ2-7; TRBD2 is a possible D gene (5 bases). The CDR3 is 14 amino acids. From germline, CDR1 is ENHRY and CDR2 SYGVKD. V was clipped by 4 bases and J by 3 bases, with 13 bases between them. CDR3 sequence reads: CAISVTDGNYEQYF. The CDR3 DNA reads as TGTGCCATCAGTGTAACCGACGGGAACTACGAGCAGTACTTC.

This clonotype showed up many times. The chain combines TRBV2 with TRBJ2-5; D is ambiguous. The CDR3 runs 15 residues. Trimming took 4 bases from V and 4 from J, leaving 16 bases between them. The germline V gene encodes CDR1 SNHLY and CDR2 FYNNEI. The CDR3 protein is CASSGPKPSAETQYF. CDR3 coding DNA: TGTGCCAGCAGTGGACCAAAACCCTCGGCAGAGACCCAGTACTTC.

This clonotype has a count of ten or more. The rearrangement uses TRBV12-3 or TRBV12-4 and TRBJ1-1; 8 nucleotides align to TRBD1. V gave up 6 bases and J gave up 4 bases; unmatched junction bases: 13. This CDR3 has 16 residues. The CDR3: CASSPRPLGTGTEAFF. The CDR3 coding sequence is TGTGCCAGCAGCCCTCGCCCCCTTGGGACAGGCACTGAAGCTTTCTTT.

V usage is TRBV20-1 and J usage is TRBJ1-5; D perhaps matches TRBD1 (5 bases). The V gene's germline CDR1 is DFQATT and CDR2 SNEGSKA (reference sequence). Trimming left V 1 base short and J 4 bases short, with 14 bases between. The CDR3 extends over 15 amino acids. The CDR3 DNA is TGCAGTGCTAGAGGGGGGTGGCCAAAAAATCAGCCCCAGCATTTT. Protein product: CSARGGWPKNQPQHF.

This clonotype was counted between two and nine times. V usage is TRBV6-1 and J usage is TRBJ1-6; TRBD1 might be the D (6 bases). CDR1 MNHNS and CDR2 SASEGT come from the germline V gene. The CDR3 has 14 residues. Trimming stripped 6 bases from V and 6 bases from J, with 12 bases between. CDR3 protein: CASSADRTNSPLHF. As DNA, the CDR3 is TGTGCCAGCAGCGCTGACAGGACTAATTCACCCCTCCACTTT.